This TCR beta chain originates from a study of blood T cell repertoires in COVID-19. Study overall: PBMCs, B-cell-depleted T cells, or T cells provided the cDNA or gDNA that made up the material.

Trimming took 3 bases from V and 3 from J, leaving 6 bases between them. The germline V gene encodes CDR1 KGHSH and CDR2 LQKENI. This CDR3 is 13 amino acids long. The authors' processing: For nucleated cells, counts were estimated from reference gene primer amplification. Data came from immunoSEQ multiplex PCR; TCRdb stores just in-frame clones and leaves some out. V and J calls and clone size come straight from that table; D and trimming were deduced from the DNA. In the table there are under 95,000 clones, around 88% of which are singletons. The clonotype comes from a man aged 55 to 70 with acute or convalescent COVID-19. The sequencing sample was made of peripheral blood. The rearrangement uses TRBV18 and TRBJ2-1; TRBD1 is a possible D gene (5 bases). CDR3 nucleotides: TGTGCCAGCTCACCGGGGCTCTACAATGAGCAGTTCTTC. It codes for CASSPGLYNEQFF. Combining the CDR3 with reference TRBV18 and TRBJ2-1 gives the whole variable domain NAGVMQNPRHLVRRRGQEARLRCSPMKGHSHVYWYRQLPEEGLKFMVYLQKENIIDESGMPKERFSAEFPKEGPSILRIQQVVRGDSAAYFCASSPGLYNEQFFGPGTRLTVL.